This T cell receptor beta chain was recorded in a study of blood T cell repertoires in COVID-19. Original processing methods: How many nucleated cells were present was estimated from reference gene primer amplification. Data came from immunoSEQ multiplex PCR; TCRdb stores just in-frame clones and leaves some out. V, J and clone size were drawn from that table, and D and trimming were deduced from the DNA. In the table there are about 43,000 clones, over 75% of which are singletons. V lost 11 bases and J lost 0, with 10 bases in between. The CDR3 sequence is 12 residues long. Germline CDR1 WNHNN, CDR2 SYGVQD (reference sequence).

The receptor comes from a woman aged 55 to 70 with acute or convalescent COVID-19. Sequenced sample: peripheral blood. The gene calls are TRBV10-1 and TRBJ1-2, with TRBD1 as a possible D gene (5 bases). The CDR3 DNA reads TGCGCCGGGGCAGGACCTAACTATGGCTACACCTTC. Translated, it gives CAGAGPNYGYTF.